These 20 T cell receptor beta chains were all obtained from the same sample, sequenced in a study of T cell responses to AZD1222 COVID-19 vaccine. Method: immunoSEQ multiplex PCR; TCRdb's copy keeps in-frame clones and lacks some. The sample includes approximately 150,000 clones, roughly 92% seen only once; the top ten take around 1.7%. The sequencing used peripheral blood, collected on day 0 of AZD1222 vaccination. The receptors here all came from an adult in good health.

This clone has only one observation. This chain uses TRBV7-9 with TRBJ2-5; D uncertain. Germline assignment: CDR1 SEHNR and CDR2 FQNEAQ (reference sequence). The CDR3 is 14 amino acids. Trimming cost V 2 bases and J 3 bases, with 10 bases left between them. This CDR3 reads CASSLLHREETQYF. The CDR3 nucleotides read TGTGCCAGCAGCTTACTTCACAGAGAAGAGACCCAGTACTTC.

J is TRBJ1-4 and V is TRBV6-5, with D possibly matching TRBD1 (5 bases). Germline CDR1 MNHEY, CDR2 SVGAGI. The CDR3 has 15 amino acids. Trimming removed 2 bases from V and 3 bases from J, with 10 bases in between. The CDR3 reads CASSYAGGPNEKLFF. The DNA of the CDR3 is TGTGCCAGCAGTTACGCGGGGGGTCCTAATGAAAAACTGTTTTTT.

The count of this clone is one. The rearrangement links TRBV27 to TRBJ1-1; D perhaps matches TRBD1 (6 bases). Germline V gene sequence: CDR1 MNHEY, CDR2 SMNVEV (reference sequence). The CDR3 sequence is 15 residues long. Deletions cut 5 bases from V and 2 bases from J, with 15 bases between. For the CDR3, the DNA is TGTGCCAGCAGTCCAACAGGGTTGTCAAACACTGAAGCTTTCTTT. This sequence encodes CASSPTGLSNTEAFF.

This chain connects TRBV5-1 to TRBJ2-3; D might be TRBD2 (6 bases). Germline CDR1 is SGHRS and CDR2 is YFSETQ. The CDR3 length is 15 residues. Trimming left V 2 bases short and J 2 bases short, with 12 bases between. CDR3 sequence: CASSFTGTFTDTQYF. The CDR3 DNA follows: TGCGCCAGCAGCTTTACCGGGACTTTCACAGATACGCAGTATTTT.

The gene calls are TRBV28 and TRBJ2-7, with TRBD1 matching over 8 bases. V gave up 10 bases and J gave up 6 bases; unmatched junction bases: 5. Germline V gives CDR1 MDHEN, CDR2 SYDVKM. The CDR3 runs to 11 residues. The CDR3 region has the DNA TGTGCCAACGGACAGGGCGGCGAGCAGTACTTC. This gives the protein CANGQGGEQYF.

This clone has a single count. The chain carries TRBV5-6 and TRBJ2-7; 8 nucleotides agree with TRBD1. The CDR3 loop spans 13 amino acids. Unmatched junction bases numbered 2, after V lost 3 bases and J lost 3 bases. The germline V gene has CDR1 SGHDT and CDR2 YYEEEE. In nucleotides, the CDR3 is TGTGCCAGCAGCTGGACAGGGAACTACGAGCAGTACTTC. This gives the protein CASSWTGNYEQYF.

V gene TRBV12-5 combines with J gene TRBJ2-6, with D hard to call. V was pared by 1 base and J by 0 bases, with 19 bases between. The CDR3 runs 20 residues. Germline V gene data show CDR1 as LGHNT and CDR2 as FRNRAP. In DNA form, the CDR3 reads TGTGCTAGTGGTTTGGCCGGCAGGAGCCTACTACTCTCTGGGGCCAACGTCCTGACTTTC. Translation gives CASGLAGRSLLLSGANVLTF.

The CDR3 is CASSRTDSHEQYF. The CDR3 DNA follows: TGTGCCAGCAGCCGTACGGATTCACACGAGCAGTACTTC. The chain employs TRBV7-9 and TRBJ2-7; no reliable D call. The length of the CDR3 is 13 residues. Germline CDR1 reads SEHNR; CDR2 reads FQNEAQ (reference sequence). Trimming took 5 bases from V and 5 from J, leaving 13 bases between them.

The chain uses TRBV7-6 and TRBJ1-3, with 9 bases matching TRBD1. CDR1 and CDR2 from the germline V gene are SGHVS and FNYEAQ. This CDR3 spans 17 amino acids. V lost 4 bases and J lost 7; bases outside the gene matches: 14. CDR3 amino acids: CASSSGPSQGAGNTIYF. CDR3 DNA: TGTGCCAGCAGCTCAGGACCCTCACAGGGGGCAGGGAACACCATATATTTT.

J is TRBJ2-3 and V is TRBV7-3, with D perhaps matching TRBD2 (6 bases). CDR3 length: 15 amino acids. Germline V CDR1 and CDR2: SGHTA, FQGTGA. V lost 2 bases, J lost 2 bases, and 11 bases lay in between. The CDR3 is CASSLYSGSTDTQYF. The CDR3 DNA is TGTGCCAGCAGCTTATATAGCGGTTCCACAGATACGCAGTATTTT.

The V call is TRBV7-9, the J call TRBJ1-1; 10 nucleotides align to TRBD1. The CDR3 is 15 amino acids. Germline values: CDR1 SEHNR, CDR2 FQNEAQ (reference sequence). V shed 4 bases, J shed 1 base, and the junction held 3 bases outside the gene matches. CDR3 bases: TGTGCCAGCAGCTCCCGGACAGGGGGGAACACTGAAGCTTTCTTT. The encoded protein is CASSSRTGGNTEAFF.

The J gene is TRBJ1-2, the V gene TRBV6-5; no reliable D call. The CDR3 runs 14 residues. With 5 bases removed from V and 6 bases from J, the gap between germline ends came to 16 bases. CDR1 and CDR2 from the germline V gene are MNHEY and SVGAGI. The CDR3, as DNA: TGTGCCAGCAGTACCCGCCAGGAGGTCGATGGCTACACCTTC. Its translation: CASSTRQEVDGYTF.

The J gene is TRBJ2-3, the V gene TRBV7-2; 16 positions match TRBD2. The trim removed 4 bases at V and 4 bases at J, leaving 2 bases unmatched. CDR3 length: 16 residues. Germline CDR1 is SGHTA and CDR2 is FQGNSA. CDR3 in DNA: TGTGCCAGCAGCTCCGGGACTAGCGGGAGGGCAGATACGCAGTATTTT. Translated: CASSSGTSGRADTQYF.

This chain's CDR3 is CASRTSSGKNEQYF. The CDR3 DNA is TGTGCCAGCAGGACATCTAGCGGGAAAAACGAGCAGTACTTC. V is TRBV28 and J is TRBJ2-7; 9 bases are a match to TRBD2. The CDR3 contains 14 residues. The ends lost 6 bases at V and 5 bases at J; junction bases unmatched: 8. Germline V gene data show CDR1 as MDHEN and CDR2 as SYDVKM. Filled out from reference TRBV28 and TRBJ2-7, the complete variable domain reads DVKVTQSSRYLVKRTGEKVFLECVQDMDHENMFWYRQDPGLGLRLIYFSYDVKMKEKGDIPEGYSVSREKKERFSLILESASTNQTSMYLCASRTSSGKNEQYFGPGTRLTVT.

A single count supports this clone. V gene TRBV2 combines with J gene TRBJ2-7, with D possibly being TRBD1 or TRBD2 (5 bases each). The CDR3 runs 15 residues. Per the germline V gene, CDR1 is SNHLY and CDR2 is FYNNEI. The V gene lost 3 bases and the J gene lost 4 bases, with 16 bases spanning the gap. The CDR3 region is CASSDLIVGEYEQYF. CDR3 coding DNA: TGTGCCAGCAGTGATCTAATAGTGGGGGAGTACGAGCAGTACTTC.

This chain links TRBV10-3 with TRBJ2-4; D gene ambiguous. Germline values: CDR1 ENHRY, CDR2 SYGVKD. The CDR3 contains 13 residues. With 0 bases removed from V and 10 bases from J, the gap between germline ends came to 10 bases. This chain's CDR3 is CAISESEDGIQYF. CDR3 bases: TGTGCCATCAGTGAGTCGGAAGACGGGATTCAGTACTTC.

This clone was found once. This chain links TRBV10-1 with TRBJ2-7, with 10 bases fitting TRBD1. The CDR3 has 16 residues. The V gene end was trimmed by 6 bases and the J gene end by 4 bases; junction bases not matched to a gene: 12. CDR1 WNHNN and CDR2 SYGVQD come from the germline V gene (reference sequence). This CDR3 is CASRGQGPIWGYEQYF. CDR3 nucleotide sequence: TGCGCCAGCAGGGGACAGGGGCCTATTTGGGGATACGAGCAGTACTTC.

V is TRBV9 and J is TRBJ2-1; a possible D gene is TRBD1 (5 bases). From germline, CDR1 is SGDLS and CDR2 YYNGEE. V lost 2 bases to trimming and J lost 2 bases, with 11 bases between them. CDR3 length: 15 amino acids. The CDR3 coding sequence is TGTGCCAGCAGCGTTGACGACAGAACCTACAATGAGCAGTTCTTC. Its protein is CASSVDDRTYNEQFF. Complete variable domain (other parts from reference TRBV9 and TRBJ2-1): DSGVTQTPKHLITATGQRVTLRCSPRSGDLSVYWYQQSLDQGLQFLIQYYNGEERAKGNILERFSAQQFPDLHSELNLSSLELGDSALYFCASSVDDRTYNEQFFGPGTRLTVL.

V gene TRBV11-2 combines with J gene TRBJ2-7; 10 bases fit TRBD2. The germline V gene encodes CDR1 SGHAT and CDR2 FQNNGV. This CDR3 spans 16 amino acids. V dropped 5 bases and J dropped 2; count of bases not matched to a gene: 9. CDR3 DNA: TGTGCCAGCAGCCGACCCCCGGGACTAGCGACCTACGAGCAGTACTTC. Translating it yields CASSRPPGLATYEQYF.

V and J are TRBV30 and TRBJ1-5, with TRBD1 matching over 10 bases. V dropped 2 bases and J dropped 6; count of bases not matched to a gene: 7. The germline CDR1 and CDR2 sequences are GTSNPN and SVGIG (reference sequence). This CDR3 is 15 amino acids long. This chain's CDR3 is CAWSPGTGESQPQHF. CDR3 DNA sequence: TGTGCCTGGAGTCCCGGGACAGGGGAAAGTCAGCCCCAGCATTTT.